This record concerns one TCR beta chain sequence. This entry belongs to a study of blood T cell repertoires in COVID-19. Across the study: COVID-19 samples collected from the United States, Italy and Spain covered acute and convalescent phases.

Living in about two dozen US areas, the participants were between about 18 and 90 years of age. Clinical history reported by participants formed the basis on which cohorts were assigned. Original processing notes: Amplification with reference gene primers provided the estimates of nucleated cell counts. Profiling relied on immunoSEQ multiplex PCR, and the TCRdb table lists in-frame clones only, not all of them. V and J calls plus clone size are reproduced from that table; the DNA served to infer D and trimming. Seen here are about 210,000 clones, over 75% observed once, and the top ten hold about a tenth. V shed 4 bases, J shed 0 bases, and the junction held 5 bases outside the gene matches. Germline loops: CDR1 SQVTM, CDR2 ANQGSEA. The CDR3 contains 15 residues.

The sequencing sample was made of PBMCs or T cells enriched from blood (not recorded which). The chain recombines TRBV29-1 with TRBJ2-1; 8 bases agree with TRBD2. The source is a man aged 35 to 55 who had recovered from COVID-19. The CDR3 loop reads CSVASGSSSYNEQFF. CDR3 nucleotide sequence: TGCAGCGTTGCTAGCGGGTCAAGCTCCTACAATGAGCAGTTCTTC.